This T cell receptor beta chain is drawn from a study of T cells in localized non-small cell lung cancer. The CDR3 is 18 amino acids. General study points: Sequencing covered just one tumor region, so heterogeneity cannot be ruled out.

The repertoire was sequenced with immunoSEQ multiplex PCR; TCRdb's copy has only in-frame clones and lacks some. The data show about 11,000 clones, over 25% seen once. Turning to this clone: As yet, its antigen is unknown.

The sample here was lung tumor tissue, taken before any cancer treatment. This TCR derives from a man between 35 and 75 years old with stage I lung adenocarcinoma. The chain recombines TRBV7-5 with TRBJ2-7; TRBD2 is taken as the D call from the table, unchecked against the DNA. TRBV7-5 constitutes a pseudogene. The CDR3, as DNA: TGTGCCAGCAGCTTCGCGACTAGCGGGGGCCGAGGAAGCTACGAGCAGTACTTC. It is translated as CASSFATSGGRGSYEQYF.